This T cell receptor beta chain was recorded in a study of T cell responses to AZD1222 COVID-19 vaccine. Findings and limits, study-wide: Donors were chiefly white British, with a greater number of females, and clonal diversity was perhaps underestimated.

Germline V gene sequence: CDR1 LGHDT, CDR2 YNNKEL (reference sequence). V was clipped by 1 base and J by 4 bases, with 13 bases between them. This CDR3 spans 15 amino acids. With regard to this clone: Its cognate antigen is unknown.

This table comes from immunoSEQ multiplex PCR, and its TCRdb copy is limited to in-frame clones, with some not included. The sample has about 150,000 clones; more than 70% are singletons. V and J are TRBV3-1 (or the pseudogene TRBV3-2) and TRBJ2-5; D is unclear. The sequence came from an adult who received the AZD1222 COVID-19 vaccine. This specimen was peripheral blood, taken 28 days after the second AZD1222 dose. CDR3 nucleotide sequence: TGTGCCAGCAGCCAAGGGGTTAGCTTAGCAGAGACCCAGTACTTC. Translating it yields CASSQGVSLAETQYF.